The 11 T cell receptor beta chains listed next were all sequenced from one sample in a study of persistence of HIV-infected CD4 T cells. Cells were stimulated with CMV-infected fibroblast lysates at 10 ug/mL. Sorted nonresponding memory CD4+ T cells were CD40L-negative, CD69-negative, CD45RO-high. What these receptors recognize is not known. Sequencing used immunoSEQ version 4 in survey mode. Data came from immunoSEQ multiplex PCR; TCRdb stores just in-frame clones and leaves some out. The sample records 25,000 to 35,000 clones, almost 85% being singletons. This sample comprised CD4+ T cells sorted from PBMCs after approximately 19-hour stimulation, obtained from a patient who received antiretroviral therapy. The receptors derive from an adult man with HIV who was CMV-seropositive.

The rearrangement uses TRBV2 and TRBJ1-5; 9 bases are a match to TRBD1. The CDR3 is 15 amino acids. V gave up 9 bases and J gave up 4 bases; unmatched junction bases: 10. Germline V gene lookup returns CDR1 SNHLY and CDR2 FYNNEI. In nucleotides, the CDR3 is TGTGCCAGTTCGAGAACAGGGGGCTCAAATCAGCCCCAGCATTTT. Amino acids: CASSRTGGSNQPQHF.

The chain has TRBV19 and TRBJ1-4; 7 bases are shared with TRBD1. This CDR3 spans 14 amino acids. The V segment lost 4 bases and the J segment 14 bases; nucleotides outside the gene matches: 13. Germline CDR1 is LNHDA and CDR2 is SQIVND (reference sequence). CDR3 nucleotides: TGTGCCAGTAGTACCTCACAGGGGCCGACTATCCTGTTTTTT. This codes for CASSTSQGPTILFF.

CDR3 in DNA: TGTGCCAGCAGTTTATCCGCGACAGGGTTGGAGGGCTACACCTTC. This sequence encodes CASSLSATGLEGYTF. The chain combines TRBV28 with TRBJ1-2; 7 nucleotides line up with TRBD1. Trimming cost V 1 base and J 8 bases; bases outside gene matches: 10. This CDR3 region has 15 residues. CDR1 and CDR2 (germline): MDHEN, SYDVKM.

The chain is built from TRBV5-4 and TRBJ2-6, with a tentative D call TRBD2 (6 bases). V was clipped by 4 bases and J by 0 bases, with 14 bases between them. The germline gives CDR1 SGHNT, CDR2 YYREEE (reference sequence). There are 17 residues in the CDR3. CDR3: CASSLWRGISGANVLTF. CDR3 sequence (DNA): TGTGCCAGCAGCCTTTGGAGGGGAATCTCTGGGGCCAACGTCCTGACTTTC.

The J gene is TRBJ2-7, the V gene TRBV23-1; possibly TRBD1 or TRBD2 for D (6 bases each). TRBV23-1 is reported as an ORF; its role is uncertain. The CDR3 sequence is 13 residues long. The germline V and J ends were trimmed by 0 bases and 5 bases, with 8 bases remaining between them. Written as DNA, the CDR3 is TGCGCCAGCAGTCAATCTGGGGGGCACGAGCAGTACTTC. Translating gives CASSQSGGHEQYF.

The chain uses TRBV18 and TRBJ2-1, with 10 bases lining up with TRBD1. Per the germline V gene, CDR1 is KGHSH and CDR2 is LQKENI. With V trimmed by 0 bases and J by 2 bases, 1 base remained unmatched. CDR3 length equals 16 residues. CDR3 sequence: CASSPPTGGTYNEQFF. The CDR3 nucleotides are TGTGCCAGCTCACCACCGACAGGGGGCACCTACAATGAGCAGTTCTTC.

This clone was picked up one time. This rearrangement joins TRBV5-1 to TRBJ2-3, with 13 bases matching TRBD2. With 1 base clipped from V and 5 bases from J, the junction kept 10 bases outside the gene matches. Per the germline V gene, CDR1 is SGHRS and CDR2 is YFSETQ. The CDR3 covers 18 residues. The CDR3 sequence is CASSLWTSGGQSGDTQYF. The CDR3 DNA follows: TGCGCCAGCAGCTTGTGGACTAGCGGGGGACAGTCAGGAGATACGCAGTATTTT. The full variable domain, in which reference TRBV5-1 and TRBJ2-3 provide the parts outside the CDR3, is KAGVTQTPRYLIKTRGQQVTLSCSPISGHRSVSWYQQTPGQGLQFLFEYFSETQRNKGNFPGRFSGRQFSNSRSEMNVSTLELGDSALYLCASSLWTSGGQSGDTQYFGPGTRLTVL.

Comment on this clone: The identical CDR3 is also encoded by other nucleotide sequences in the sample. The chain carries TRBV3-1 (or the pseudogene TRBV3-2) and TRBJ2-2; D is unclear. This CDR3 is 12 amino acids long. The germline CDR1 and CDR2 sequences are LGHDT and YNNKEL (reference sequence). V dropped 4 bases and J dropped 6 bases, with 6 bases sitting between them. CDR3 region: CASSRGSGELFF. In nucleotides, the CDR3 is TGTGCCAGCAGCCGCGGCTCCGGGGAGCTGTTTTTT.

The count of this clone is one. The chain combines TRBV6-1 with TRBJ1-5; weak D call: TRBD1 (6 bases). Germline V gene lookup returns CDR1 MNHNS and CDR2 SASEGT. V lost 3 bases, J lost 3 bases, and 15 bases lay in between. The CDR3 is 16 amino acids. In DNA, the CDR3 is TGTGCCAGCAGTGACCTAGGCAGGGGAAACAATCAGCCCCAGCATTTT. This codes for CASSDLGRGNNQPQHF.

V usage is TRBV19 and J usage is TRBJ2-1, with 15 bases fitting TRBD2. The CDR3 contains 16 residues. V gave up 3 bases and J gave up 8 bases; unmatched junction bases: 5. Germline assignment: CDR1 LNHDA and CDR2 SQIVND (reference sequence). The chain's CDR3 is CASSMGLAGGRDEQFF. CDR3 nucleotides: TGTGCCAGTAGTATGGGACTAGCGGGGGGAAGGGATGAGCAGTTCTTC.

V gene TRBV19 combines with J gene TRBJ1-6; D possibly corresponds to TRBD1 (5 bases). CDR3 size: 14 residues. Deletions cut 4 bases from V and 10 bases from J, with 14 bases between. In germline, CDR1 is LNHDA, CDR2 SQIVND (reference sequence). The CDR3 region is CASSNRQYLSPLHF. The CDR3 bases are TGTGCCAGTAGTAACCGACAGTATCTCTCACCCCTCCACTTT.